This T cell receptor beta chain originates from a study of shared clonotypes between healthy human individuals. Study-level points and caveats: A handful of donors shared approximately 5% of their naive CD4 clonotypes.

This table comes from immunoSEQ multiplex PCR, and its TCRdb copy is limited to in-frame clones, with some not included. The sample shows 2 million to 2.5 million clones, approximately 96% of them seen only once. Points on this clone: Its antigen is undetermined.

The clonotype originates from a man between 18 and 35 years old in good health. Sequencing was performed on naive CD4+ T cells sorted from blood. Indicated subset: CD45RA+ positively selected.

CDR3 loop: CASGFAPGGRPYEQYF. As DNA, the CDR3 is TGTGCTAGTGGTTTCGCCCCGGGGGGGCGCCCCTACGAGCAGTACTTC. The chain couples TRBV12-5 to TRBJ2-7; TRBD2 matches 8 bases. The trim removed 3 bases at V and 2 bases at J, leaving 9 bases unmatched. CDR3 size: 16 residues. Germline-derived CDR1 and CDR2 are LGHNT and FRNRAP.